This T cell receptor beta chain stems from a study of blood T cells in healthy people across ages. Whole-study results and caveats: TCR beta diversity, measured per million T cells, fell in a roughly linear way with age.

PBMCs, at least 7 million per sample, were isolated. The total RNA that was extracted per sample amounted to at least 5.5 micrograms. This CDR3 comprises 13 residues. CDR1 is KGHDR, CDR2 SFDVKD, per germline. There are many counts of this clonotype. As yet, its antigen is unknown. Through a sample-barcoded 5' primer and a J-beta primer mix, a second PCR was run for roughly 6 to 11 cycles. Each CDR3 protein gets one entry after TCRdb re-called the 5' RACE reads with MiXCR. The data hold about 570,000 distinct CDR3 sequences, with 25% to 30% observed a single time. Sequencing was done on a sample of blood. This receptor was obtained from a woman between 65 and 79 years old in good health. The chain recombines TRBV24-1 with TRBJ2-5; D not certain. The J call is uncertain, as TRBJ2-1 better fits the DNA end. The CDR3 DNA reads TGTGCCACCAGTGATAGGGCCACCCCGGAGCAGTTCTTC. Translated, it gives CATSDRATPEQFF.